This T cell receptor beta chain is from a study of cytomegalovirus exposure and HLA in healthy donors. This clone has only a few counts. Primers for the PCR totalled 60 Vbeta and 13 Jbeta. Sequencing was performed with immunoSEQ multiplex PCR; in TCRdb, only in-frame clones are kept and a portion is missing. This table holds 150,000 or so clones, more than 65% found once. This TCR was sampled from a man aged 45 to 65 in good health and CMV-seropositive. Sequencing was done on a sample of PBMCs.

CDR3 region: CASSFAGTDNSPLHF. The DNA for the CDR3 is TGTGCCAGCAGTTTTGCAGGGACAGATAATTCACCCCTCCACTTT. J is TRBJ1-6 and V is TRBV27, with TRBD1 matching over 7 bases. Per germline, CDR1 MNHEY and CDR2 SMNVEV (reference sequence). V lost 3 bases to trimming and J lost 5 bases; unmatched junction nucleotides: 4. The CDR3 extends over 15 amino acids.